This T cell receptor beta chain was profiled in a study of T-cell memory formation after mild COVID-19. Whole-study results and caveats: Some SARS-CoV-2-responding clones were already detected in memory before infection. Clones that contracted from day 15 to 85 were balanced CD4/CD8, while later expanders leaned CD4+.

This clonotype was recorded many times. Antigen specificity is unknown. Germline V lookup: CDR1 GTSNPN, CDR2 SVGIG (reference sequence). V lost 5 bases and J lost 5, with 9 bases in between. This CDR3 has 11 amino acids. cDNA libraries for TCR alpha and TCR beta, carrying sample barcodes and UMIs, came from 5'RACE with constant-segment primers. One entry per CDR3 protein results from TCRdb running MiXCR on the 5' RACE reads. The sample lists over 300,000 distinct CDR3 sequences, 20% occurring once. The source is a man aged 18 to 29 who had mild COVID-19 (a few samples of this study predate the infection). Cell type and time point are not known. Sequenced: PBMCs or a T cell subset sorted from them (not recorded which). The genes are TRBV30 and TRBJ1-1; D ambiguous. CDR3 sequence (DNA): TGTGCCTGGGGGTCGGAGACTGAAGCTTTCTTT. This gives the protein CAWGSETEAFF.